This is a list of T cell receptor beta chains from one sample in a study of T cells in Graves' hyperthyroidism and ophthalmopathy. TCRdb processed the multiplex PCR reads anew with MiXCR; each CDR3 protein has one entry. The table shows about 350,000 distinct CDR3 sequences, with over 11% occurring only once. Sequences were obtained from blood. Receptors originate from a woman in her 30s with Graves' hyperthyroidism. The CDR3 runs from the conserved cysteine through the conserved F or W. The D gene is left open where the match is weak. The size entry is marked missing in some rows and otherwise reads once, few, many or a size class.

j_gene: TRBJ2-3
abundance: NA
d_gene: NA
v_gene: TRBV5-1
CDR3aa: CASSVPGGGGDTQYF
CDR3nt: TGCGCCAGCAGCGTTCCAGGTGGTGGCGGGGATACGCAGTATTTT

j_gene: TRBJ2-7
abundance: many
d_gene: NA
v_gene: TRBV7-8
CDR3aa: CASTPGSGPYEQYF
CDR3nt: TGTGCCAGCACCCCTGGGAGTGGGCCCTACGAGCAGTACTTC

j_gene: TRBJ1-5
abundance: few
d_gene: TRBD1
v_gene: TRBV7-8
CDR3aa: CASSSRDRTTYSNQPQHF
CDR3nt: TGTGCCAGCAGCTCCCGGGACAGGACGACTTATAGCAATCAGCCCCAGCATTTT

j_gene: TRBJ1-2
abundance: many
d_gene: NA
v_gene: TRBV20-1
CDR3aa: CSLQGGGGYGYTF
CDR3nt: TGCAGTCTCCAAGGAGGGGGTGGCTATGGCTACACCTTC

j_gene: TRBJ2-1
abundance: NA
d_gene: TRBD2
v_gene: TRBV19
CDR3aa: CVSAPASGRASGEQFF
CDR3nt: TGTGTCAGCGCCCCGGCCAGCGGGAGGGCCAGCGGAGAGCAGTTCTTC

j_gene: TRBJ1-2
abundance: many
d_gene: NA
v_gene: TRBV6-2/TRBV6-3
CDR3aa: CASRSPDGNPRNYGYTF
CDR3nt: TGTGCCAGCAGATCCCCCGACGGCAACCCCAGGAACTATGGCTACACCTTC

j_gene: TRBJ2-1
abundance: few
d_gene: TRBD2
v_gene: TRBV7-3
CDR3aa: CASSLEGGRAGEQFF
CDR3nt: TGTGCCAGCAGCTTAGAGGGCGGGAGGGCCGGTGAGCAGTTCTTC

j_gene: TRBJ2-2
abundance: few
d_gene: NA
v_gene: TRBV7-2
CDR3aa: CASSMGRPNTGELFF
CDR3nt: TGTGCCAGCAGCATGGGACGTCCGAACACCGGGGAGCTGTTTTTT

j_gene: TRBJ2-5
abundance: many
d_gene: NA
v_gene: TRBV28
CDR3aa: CASSSRDQETQYF
CDR3nt: TGTGCCAGCAGTTCGAGGGACCAAGAGACCCAGTACTTC

j_gene: TRBJ2-7
abundance: many
d_gene: NA
v_gene: TRBV2
CDR3aa: CASSGLLPSYEQYF
CDR3nt: TGTGCCAGCAGTGGTCTCCTCCCCTCCTACGAGCAGTACTTC

j_gene: TRBJ1-5
abundance: many
d_gene: TRBD1
v_gene: TRBV29-1
CDR3aa: CSVTRGRDQPQHF
CDR3nt: TGCAGCGTTACAAGGGGGCGAGATCAGCCCCAGCATTTT

j_gene: TRBJ2-7
abundance: many
d_gene: NA
v_gene: TRBV28
CDR3aa: CASIGLLLSYEQYF
CDR3nt: TGTGCCAGCATCGGTTTACTACTCTCCTACGAGCAGTACTTC

j_gene: TRBJ1-1
abundance: many
d_gene: NA
v_gene: TRBV5-1
CDR3aa: CASSLQPTNTEAFF
CDR3nt: TGCGCCAGCAGCTTGCAACCGACGAACACTGAAGCTTTCTTT

j_gene: TRBJ2-7
abundance: many
d_gene: NA
v_gene: TRBV2
CDR3aa: CASSEVSYEQYF
CDR3nt: TGTGCCAGCAGTGAAGTTTCCTACGAGCAGTACTTC

j_gene: TRBJ1-5
abundance: many
d_gene: NA
v_gene: TRBV12-3/TRBV12-4
CDR3aa: CASTGGASNQPQHF
CDR3nt: TGTGCCAGCACCGGGGGCGCAAGCAATCAGCCCCAGCATTTT

j_gene: TRBJ2-5
abundance: many
d_gene: TRBD1
v_gene: TRBV7-8
CDR3aa: CASSLARQGAFLQRETQYF
CDR3nt: TGTGCCAGCAGCTTAGCACGCCAGGGGGCATTCCTACAACGAGAGACCCAGTACTTC

j_gene: TRBJ2-3
abundance: NA
d_gene: TRBD1
v_gene: TRBV29-1
CDR3aa: CSAQRTGPDTQYF
CDR3nt: TGCAGCGCCCAAAGGACAGGGCCAGATACGCAGTATTTT